The 13 T cell receptor beta chains presented below share a single source sample, sequenced in a study of blood T cell repertoires in COVID-19. The method was immunoSEQ multiplex PCR; TCRdb's version includes in-frame clones alone and lacks a portion of them. The data contain 450,000 or so clones, 75% to 90% of them seen just once; the ten biggest clones take up about 1.6%. The specimen sequenced was peripheral blood. These TCRs come from a middle-aged woman with COVID-19, enrolled during active disease.

This sequence joins TRBV19 and TRBJ1-1; D unclear. The V gene lost 5 bases and the J gene lost 8 bases, with 21 bases spanning the gap. CDR1 LNHDA and CDR2 SQIVND come from the germline V gene (reference sequence). This CDR3 has 15 amino acids. The CDR3 here is CASSPRGIVGEEAFF. Here the CDR3 DNA reads TGTGCCAGTAGTCCGCGGGGTATTGTCGGGGAGGAAGCTTTCTTT.

This clone was recorded a few times. The chain joins TRBV5-4 to TRBJ1-1; no firm D call. This CDR3 spans 16 amino acids. The germline V gene encodes CDR1 SGHNT and CDR2 YYREEE (reference sequence). The germline V and J ends were trimmed by 0 bases and 0 bases, with 12 bases remaining between them. CDR3 protein: CASSLGSPGMNTEAFF. CDR3 in DNA: TGTGCCAGCAGCTTGGGAAGTCCGGGGATGAACACTGAAGCTTTCTTT.

The CDR3 nucleotides read TGTGCCCTTAAGCCGAAATTGAACACTGAAGCTTTCTTT. Amino acid sequence: CALKPKLNTEAFF. V usage is TRBV10-3 and J usage is TRBJ1-1; no firm D call. The V end lost 11 bases, the J end lost 0 bases, and 13 bases lay between the germline ends. CDR1 and CDR2 (germline): ENHRY, SYGVKD. CDR3 size: 13 residues.

The chain recombines TRBV27 with TRBJ2-7; 10 nucleotides align to TRBD1. With 1 base clipped from V and 5 bases from J, the junction kept 8 bases outside the gene matches. The CDR3 runs 16 residues. The V gene's germline CDR1 is MNHEY and CDR2 SMNVEV (reference sequence). The chain's CDR3 is CASSLYRGTGAHEQYF. CDR3 in DNA: TGTGCCAGCAGTTTATATCGCGGGACAGGGGCCCACGAGCAGTACTTC.

V is TRBV2 and J is TRBJ1-5; maybe TRBD1 (5 bases). Germline V gene sequence: CDR1 SNHLY, CDR2 FYNNEI. The CDR3 is 13 residues long. Trimming stripped 5 bases from V and 6 bases from J, with 11 bases between. In nucleotides, the CDR3 is TGTGCCAGCAGTCCGAGACAGCCTCAGCCCCAGCATTTT. Translation gives CASSPRQPQPQHF.

The J gene is TRBJ1-1, the V gene TRBV5-6; 8 bases are shared with TRBD1. CDR1 and CDR2 (germline): SGHDT, YYEEEE. The CDR3 is made up of 16 amino acids. The ends lost 4 bases at V and 1 base at J; junction bases unmatched: 9. For the CDR3, the DNA is TGTGCCAGCAGCGCGTTCTTAACAGGGGGGAACACTGAAGCTTTCTTT. It encodes CASSAFLTGGNTEAFF.

For the CDR3, the DNA is TGTGCCAGCAGTCGTCTAGCGGGGTCAGATACGCAGTATTTT. Translation gives CASSRLAGSDTQYF. This chain connects TRBV4-2 to TRBJ2-3; 9 positions match TRBD2. The CDR3 covers 14 residues. CDR1 is LGHNA and CDR2 is YNFKEQ in the germline V gene. Unmatched junction bases numbered 5, after V lost 6 bases and J lost 4 bases.

V is TRBV5-4 and J is TRBJ2-1, with 8 nucleotides matching TRBD2. The CDR3 sequence is 15 residues long. The germline V gene has CDR1 SGHNT and CDR2 YYREEE (reference sequence). V was pared by 4 bases and J by 8 bases, with 11 bases of the junction left unmatched. The CDR3 DNA reads TGTGCCAGCAGCACCCGGCGGGGGGCAGGCGATGAGCAGTTCTTC. This sequence encodes CASSTRRGAGDEQFF.

This clone was detected only once. The rearrangement uses TRBV27 and TRBJ2-1, with 13 bases identical to TRBD2. CDR3 length equals 16 residues. J lost 4 bases, V lost 7 bases, and 7 bases had no gene match. Germline V gene data show CDR1 as MNHEY and CDR2 as SMNVEV (reference sequence). The CDR3 nucleotides read TGTGCCAGCATAAAAGGGGGACTAGCGGGGTACAATGAGCAGTTCTTC. The encoded protein is CASIKGGLAGYNEQFF.

This clone has a single count. The V gene is TRBV11-2, the J gene TRBJ2-5, with D uncertain. This CDR3 contains 15 residues. The V gene lost 2 bases and the J gene lost 4 bases, with 14 bases spanning the gap. Germline assignment: CDR1 SGHAT and CDR2 FQNNGV. The DNA of the CDR3 is TGTGCCAGCAGCTTATTACGTAAAAGGAGAGAGACCCAGTACTTC. Translating gives CASSLLRKRRETQYF.

V usage is TRBV28 and J usage is TRBJ1-1; 9 bases line up with TRBD1. The CDR3 spans 14 residues. With V trimmed by 4 bases and J by 4 bases, 4 bases remained unmatched. Per germline, CDR1 MDHEN and CDR2 SYDVKM. The CDR3 is CASSWDRVPTEAFF. CDR3 coding DNA: TGTGCCAGCAGTTGGGACAGGGTGCCCACTGAAGCTTTCTTT.

This clone was found once. This chain uses TRBV19 with TRBJ2-1, with D maybe TRBD2 (6 bases). The CDR3 totals 14 residues. Trimming left V 3 bases short and J 8 bases short, with 14 bases between. Germline CDR1 reads LNHDA; CDR2 reads SQIVND (reference sequence). CDR3 in DNA: TGTGCCAGTAGTATCCAGGGAGGCAGGCATGAGCAGTTCTTC. It is translated as CASSIQGGRHEQFF.

This rearrangement joins TRBV3-1 (or the pseudogene TRBV3-2) to TRBJ1-4, with D perhaps TRBD1 (6 bases). The CDR3 spans 16 residues. With 4 bases removed from V and 8 bases from J, the gap between germline ends came to 20 bases. Per germline, CDR1 LGHDT and CDR2 YNNKEL (reference sequence). The CDR3 is CASSPEPPTGEEKLFF. In DNA, the CDR3 is TGTGCCAGCAGCCCTGAGCCCCCGACAGGAGAAGAAAAACTGTTTTTT.